The source of this TCR beta chain is a study of OX40 agonist ivuxolimab in advanced cancers. Study-wide background: Patients received ivuxolimab, an agonistic anti-OX40 (CD134) antibody.

Baseline was the first blood sampling point, followed by cycle 4 day 1 and cycle 7 day 1. TCRdb keeps only in-frame clones here, not all; method: immunoSEQ multiplex PCR. Here the sample spans over 80,000 clones, approximately 80% being singletons. About this clone itself: Its antigen is undetermined.

Findings of the study overall: Determination of antigen specificity was not performed for the expanded peripheral T cells.

V gave up 6 bases and J gave up 0 bases, with 15 bases separating them. CDR1 is KGHSH, CDR2 LQKENI, per germline. CDR3 length equals 16 residues. Source: CD4+ or CD8+ T cells sorted from blood, taken in a trial of the OX40 agonist ivuxolimab. The chain joins TRBV18 to TRBJ1-3; D is uncertain. The TCR sequence derives from an adult with an advanced solid tumor such as melanoma, head and neck, liver or kidney cancer. The CDR3 DNA is TGTGCCAGCTCGCCCTTGGGAGAGGGCTCTGGAAACACCATATATTTT. This codes for CASSPLGEGSGNTIYF.